The 25 T cell receptor beta chains in this list originate from one sample, sequenced in a study of chemoradiotherapy in HPV16-positive cancers. Measured with immunoSEQ multiplex PCR; TCRdb has only the in-frame clones, and not every one. The sample carries 12,000 or so clones, approximately 85% recorded once. Sampling took place from a patient who underwent chemoradiotherapy. These receptors were obtained from a human donor with HPV-associated anogenital cancer.

CDR3 bases: TGTGCCAGCAGCTTCAGTGGGACCAGTGGCTACACCTTC. Its translation is CASSFSGTSGYTF. The rearrangement links TRBV7-2 to TRBJ1-2; a weak D match, TRBD1 (5 bases). Germline lookup yields CDR1 SGHTA and CDR2 FQGNSA. With 3 bases removed from V and 7 bases from J, the gap between germline ends came to 12 bases. The CDR3 sequence is 13 residues long.

The chain carries TRBV30 and TRBJ2-3; D might be TRBD2 (7 bases). Trimming took off 5 bases at V and 8 bases at J, with 17 bases between the two ends. CDR1 is GTSNPN, CDR2 SVGIG, per germline (reference sequence). The CDR3 runs 13 residues. The CDR3 loop is CAWYAGAGATQYF. The CDR3 region has the DNA TGTGCCTGGTACGCGGGGGCCGGAGCTACGCAGTATTTT. The whole variable domain, remainder taken from reference TRBV30 and TRBJ2-3, is SQTIHQWPATLVQPVGSPLSLECTVEGTSNPNLYWYRQAAGRGLQLLFYSVGIGQISSEVPQNLSASRPQDRQFILSSKKLLLSDSGFYLCAWYAGAGATQYFGPGTRLTVL.

The chain is built from TRBV6-5 and TRBJ1-1; perhaps TRBD1 as D (5 bases). The V gene's germline CDR1 is MNHEY and CDR2 SVGAGI. The CDR3 runs 14 residues. V was clipped by 2 bases and J by 4 bases, with 11 bases between them. Here the CDR3 reads CASSYTGHTTEAFF. The CDR3 bases are TGTGCCAGCAGTTACACAGGACACACCACTGAAGCTTTCTTT.

This clone was detected once. The rearrangement links TRBV18 to TRBJ2-3; TRBD2 matches at 8 bases. V shed 8 bases and J 6 bases; nucleotides not matched to a gene: 10. This CDR3 has 14 amino acids. The germline CDR1 and CDR2 sequences are KGHSH and LQKENI. CDR3 sequence reads: CASPPPGGPDTQYF. The CDR3 region has the DNA TGTGCCAGCCCGCCCCCGGGGGGGCCGGATACGCAGTATTTT.

The CDR3 loop reads CASSPGQGALQPQHF. The DNA for the CDR3 is TGTGCCAGCAGCCCGGGACAGGGGGCGCTTCAGCCCCAGCATTTT. The chain is built from TRBV7-2 and TRBJ1-5, with 12 bases identical to TRBD1. This CDR3 spans 15 amino acids. V dropped 5 bases and J dropped 6; count of bases not matched to a gene: 5. Germline lookup yields CDR1 SGHTA and CDR2 FQGNSA.

This chain uses TRBV6-5 with TRBJ2-1; 7 bases align to TRBD2. Germline CDR1 MNHEY, CDR2 SVGAGI. V shed 4 bases, J shed 7 bases, and the junction held 13 bases outside the gene matches. CDR3 length: 16 residues. As DNA, the CDR3 is TGTGCCAGCAGTTTCGAGCCGCGGGGGACGGGGAATGAGCAGTTCTTC. This codes for CASSFEPRGTGNEQFF.

The gene calls are TRBV7-8 and TRBJ1-2; 8 nucleotides agree with TRBD1. This CDR3 is 13 amino acids long. V gave up 5 bases and J gave up 5 bases; unmatched junction bases: 4. Germline CDR1 and CDR2: SGHVS and FQNEAQ. Here the CDR3 reads CASSPDRDYGYTF. CDR3 nucleotide sequence: TGTGCCAGCAGCCCGGACAGGGATTATGGCTACACCTTC.

This clone was counted once. Written as DNA, the CDR3 is TGCGCCAGCAGCCAGGCCGGGACAGAAGGTTACGAGCAGTACTTC. Its translation is CASSQAGTEGYEQYF. The chain employs TRBV4-1 and TRBJ2-7; 7 nucleotides match TRBD1. The junction had 9 bases not matched to a gene; V was cut back by 3 bases and J by 4 bases. The CDR3 covers 15 residues. Germline assignment: CDR1 MGHRA and CDR2 YSYEKL.

The J gene is TRBJ1-2, the V gene TRBV30, with D uncertain. The V gene's germline CDR1 is GTSNPN and CDR2 SVGIG (reference sequence). CDR3 length: 11 residues. V was pared by 2 bases and J by 5 bases, with 6 bases between. CDR3 nucleotide sequence: TGTGCCTGGAGTCCGGATTATGGCTACACCTTC. Protein: CAWSPDYGYTF.

Comments on this clone: The junction differs from germline at one of its ends, possibly a read error. The chain links TRBV4-1 to TRBJ1-2; D remains unclear. This CDR3 has 14 residues. Germline V lookup: CDR1 MGHRA, CDR2 YSYEKL. CDR3 DNA: TGCGCCAGCAGTCAAGGACCGACACCCTATGGCTACACCTTC. Protein sequence: CASSQGPTPYGYTF.

The CDR3 nucleotides are TGTGCCAGTAGTGACCCATACGAGCAGTACTTC. This gives the protein CASSDPYEQYF. The V gene is TRBV19, the J gene TRBJ2-7, with D uncertain. This CDR3 has 11 residues. Germline V gives CDR1 LNHDA, CDR2 SQIVND (reference sequence). V dropped 5 bases and J dropped 4 bases, with 6 bases sitting between them. Complete variable domain (other parts from reference TRBV19 and TRBJ2-7): DGGITQSPKYLFRKEGQNVTLSCEQNLNHDAMYWYRQDPGQGLRLIYYSQIVNDFQKGDIAEGYSVSREKKESFPLTVTSAQKNPTAFYLCASSDPYEQYFGPGTRLTVT.

V gene TRBV6-1 combines with J gene TRBJ1-2; possibly TRBD1 for D (5 bases). CDR3 length: 13 amino acids. V lost 6 bases to trimming and J lost 0 bases, with 8 bases between them. Germline CDR1 reads MNHNS; CDR2 reads SASEGT. The CDR3 protein is CASRGQANYGYTF. DNA for the CDR3: TGTGCCAGCAGGGGGCAGGCTAACTATGGCTACACCTTC.

The gene calls are TRBV5-1 and TRBJ2-7; D uncertain. In germline, CDR1 is SGHRS, CDR2 YFSETQ. Trimming took off 0 bases at V and 3 bases at J, with 10 bases between the two ends. The CDR3 is 14 amino acids. For the CDR3, the DNA is TGCGCCAGCAGCTTGGAGTCTGGGAACTACGAGCAGTACTTC. Encoded protein: CASSLESGNYEQYF. The full variable domain, rest sourced from reference TRBV5-1 and TRBJ2-7, is KAGVTQTPRYLIKTRGQQVTLSCSPISGHRSVSWYQQTPGQGLQFLFEYFSETQRNKGNFPGRFSGRQFSNSRSEMNVSTLELGDSALYLCASSLESGNYEQYFGPGTRLTVT.

This clone was counted only a few times. The chain has TRBV11-1 and TRBJ2-1, with TRBD2 matching over 9 bases. Germline trimming cut 5 bases from V and 10 bases from J; bases unmatched to any gene: 9. Germline V gene lookup returns CDR1 SGHAT and CDR2 FQDESV (reference sequence). The CDR3 runs 14 residues. As DNA, the CDR3 is TGTGCCAGCAGCCCCGTGAGTAGCGGGGGCGAGCAGTTCTTC. Its protein is CASSPVSSGGEQFF.

The chain carries TRBV5-6 and TRBJ1-2; D possibly corresponds to TRBD1 (5 bases). Trimming removed 3 bases from V and 8 bases from J, with 17 bases in between. Per the germline V gene, CDR1 is SGHDT and CDR2 is YYEEEE. The CDR3 sequence is 14 residues long. The DNA of the CDR3 is TGTGCCAGCAGCTCTCCCGGGACGGACGAAGGCTACACCTTC. This codes for CASSSPGTDEGYTF.

The V and J genes are TRBV6-6 and TRBJ1-5, with 8 bases matching TRBD1. CDR3 length equals 13 residues. Trimming at V came to 7 bases and at J to 4 bases, leaving 3 bases not matched to a gene. Per germline, CDR1 MNHNY and CDR2 SVGAGI (reference sequence). CDR3 sequence reads: CASTGQGNQPQHF. The CDR3 nucleotides are TGTGCCAGCACCGGACAGGGTAATCAGCCCCAGCATTTT.

This clone was detected a few times. The rearrangement links TRBV7-8 to TRBJ1-6; 7 nucleotides line up with TRBD1. The CDR3 is 17 amino acids. The V segment lost 1 base and the J segment 2 bases; nucleotides outside the gene matches: 5. Germline loops: CDR1 SGHVS, CDR2 FQNEAQ. CDR3 nucleotides: TGTGCCAGCAGCTTAGAAGGGACAGTTACCTATAATTCACCCCTCCACTTT. Translation: CASSLEGTVTYNSPLHF.

The sample holds a few counts of this clone. The gene calls are TRBV28 and TRBJ1-6; no clear D. Trimming left V 4 bases short and J 8 bases short, with 15 bases between. The CDR3 loop spans 15 amino acids. Germline lookup yields CDR1 MDHEN and CDR2 SYDVKM. In DNA form, the CDR3 reads TGTGCCAGCAGTTCATGGGTGTTAACGCATTCACCCCTCCACTTT. This encodes CASSSWVLTHSPLHF.

The V and J genes are TRBV4-1 and TRBJ1-1; 7 nucleotides agree with TRBD1. Germline assignment: CDR1 MGHRA and CDR2 YSYEKL. Trimming cost V 0 bases and J 6 bases; bases outside gene matches: 4. The CDR3 runs to 14 residues. The CDR3 loop reads CASSQEQGWAEAFF. The CDR3 nucleotides read TGCGCCAGCAGCCAAGAACAGGGGTGGGCTGAAGCTTTCTTT.

The chain links TRBV15 to TRBJ1-6, with no clear D. V lost 3 bases and J 9 bases, leaving 9 bases between the germline ends. The V gene's germline CDR1 is LNHNV and CDR2 YYDKDF (reference sequence). The CDR3 runs 13 residues. The CDR3 region has the DNA TGTGCCACCAGCAGTGGGCCACGTTCACCCCTCCACTTT. Protein product: CATSSGPRSPLHF.

The chain couples TRBV10-2 to TRBJ2-3, with 7 bases lining up with TRBD2. Losses at the gene ends were 8 bases for V and 3 bases for J; bases not matched to a gene: 8. Per germline, CDR1 WSHSY and CDR2 SAAADI. This CDR3 is 14 amino acids long. CDR3 loop: CASLPGGRTDTQYF. CDR3 nucleotide sequence: TGCGCCAGCCTCCCGGGGGGAAGGACAGATACGCAGTATTTT.

This chain uses TRBV5-1 with TRBJ1-6; no definite D call. CDR3 length: 14 amino acids. Deletions cut 0 bases from V and 5 bases from J, with 6 bases between. Germline V gene sequence: CDR1 SGHRS, CDR2 YFSETQ. For the CDR3, the DNA is TGCGCCAGCAGCTTGGACACCGATAATTCACCCCTCCACTTT. Its translation is CASSLDTDNSPLHF. Drawing the rest from reference TRBV5-1 and TRBJ1-6, the complete variable domain is KAGVTQTPRYLIKTRGQQVTLSCSPISGHRSVSWYQQTPGQGLQFLFEYFSETQRNKGNFPGRFSGRQFSNSRSEMNVSTLELGDSALYLCASSLDTDNSPLHFGNGTRLTVT.

The chain has TRBV30 and TRBJ1-1; 7 bases map to TRBD1. The junction had 8 bases not matched to a gene; V was cut back by 4 bases and J by 6 bases. Germline CDR1 and CDR2: GTSNPN and SVGIG (reference sequence). This CDR3 has 13 residues. The CDR3 region is CAWNGQVGAEAFF. The CDR3 nucleotides read TGTGCCTGGAACGGACAGGTGGGAGCTGAAGCTTTCTTT.

V and J are TRBV7-2 and TRBJ1-3; tentatively, D is TRBD1 (5 bases). The CDR3 extends over 15 amino acids. CDR1 and CDR2 (germline): SGHTA, FQGNSA. With 5 bases removed from V and 3 bases from J, the gap between germline ends came to 14 bases. The CDR3 region is CASSPPGLSGNTIYF. CDR3 DNA: TGTGCCAGCAGCCCCCCGGGACTCAGTGGAAACACCATATATTTT.

This clone was detected once. The chain has TRBV29-1 and TRBJ2-3; TRBD1 matches 8 bases. With 7 bases clipped from V and 2 bases from J, the junction kept 11 bases outside the gene matches. This CDR3 comprises 15 residues. Germline V gene lookup returns CDR1 SQVTM and CDR2 ANQGSEA. The CDR3 coding sequence is TGCAGCGCGCTACCACAGGGGGTTTACACAGATACGCAGTATTTT. Translating it yields CSALPQGVYTDTQYF.